The 21 T cell receptor beta chains given below trace back to one sample, sequenced in a study of shared clonotypes between healthy human individuals. The repertoire was sequenced with immunoSEQ multiplex PCR; TCRdb's copy has only in-frame clones and lacks some. Of 2 million to 2.5 million clones listed, 92% are singletons. Input material: naive CD4+ T cells from PBMCs. Subset: CD45RA+ positively selected. The origin of the receptors is a man aged 18 to 29 in good health. Some clones in this sample may be carry-over from other donors' samples.

The chain links TRBV28 to TRBJ1-1, with 9 bases matching TRBD1. The germline V gene has CDR1 MDHEN and CDR2 SYDVKM. CDR3 size: 14 residues. The J segment lost 2 bases and the V segment lost 6 bases, leaving 4 bases of the junction unmatched. The CDR3 DNA follows: TGTGCCAGCAGGTCGGGACAGGGAAACACTGAAGCTTTCTTT. This gives the protein CASRSGQGNTEAFF.

The sample holds one count of this clone. This sequence joins TRBV7-2 and TRBJ2-5; D call uncertain. CDR1 SGHTA and CDR2 FQGNSA come from the germline V gene. This CDR3 comprises 15 residues. Trimming took 1 base from V and 9 from J, leaving 18 bases between them. CDR3 amino acids: CASSLETAGSSPQYF. The CDR3, as DNA: TGTGCCAGCAGCTTAGAGACTGCAGGTAGTTCGCCCCAGTACTTC. Filled out from reference TRBV7-2 and TRBJ2-5, the complete variable domain reads GAGVSQSPSNKVTEKGKDVELRCDPISGHTALYWYRQSLGQGLEFLIYFQGNSAPDKSGLPSDRFSAERTGGSVSTLTIQRTQQEDSAVYLCASSLETAGSSPQYFGPGTRLLVL.

The gene calls are TRBV7-3 and TRBJ2-3, with TRBD2 matching 7 bases. The CDR3 extends over 14 amino acids. Germline CDR1 SGHTA, CDR2 FQGTGA. Trimming took 5 bases from V and 3 from J; bases not matched to a gene: 5. The CDR3 sequence is CASSRRLATDTQYF. DNA of the CDR3: TGTGCCAGCAGCCGCCGACTAGCTACAGATACGCAGTATTTT.

The genes are TRBV9 and TRBJ2-5; the match to TRBD1 covers 9 bases. The germline gives CDR1 SGDLS, CDR2 YYNGEE. The CDR3 is 15 amino acids. J was trimmed by 2 bases and V by 1 base; bases with no gene match: 3. As DNA, the CDR3 is TGTGCCAGCAGCGTAACCGACAGGGGGCAAGAGACCCAGTACTTC. This codes for CASSVTDRGQETQYF.

This sequence joins TRBV18 and TRBJ2-1; 12 bases fit TRBD2. CDR3 size: 17 residues. Germline CDR1 reads KGHSH; CDR2 reads LQKENI. The V gene end was trimmed by 3 bases and the J gene end by 8 bases; junction bases not matched to a gene: 11. CDR3 residues: CASSPLAALAGGDEQFF. The CDR3 coding sequence is TGTGCCAGCTCACCCCTCGCAGCCCTAGCGGGAGGGGATGAGCAGTTCTTC.

V gene TRBV7-8 combines with J gene TRBJ1-2, with D tentatively TRBD1 (5 bases). Germline V gene sequence: CDR1 SGHVS, CDR2 FQNEAQ. The germline V and J ends were trimmed by 2 bases and 7 bases, with 17 bases remaining between them. This CDR3 has 15 residues. CDR3 protein: CASSLLGQPGRGYTF. The CDR3 region has the DNA TGTGCCAGCAGCTTACTGGGGCAGCCCGGTCGTGGCTACACCTTC. The complete variable domain, with remaining parts taken from reference TRBV7-8 and TRBJ1-2, reads GAGVSQSPRYKVAKRGQDVALRCDPISGHVSLFWYQQALGQGPEFLTYFQNEAQLDKSGLPSDRFFAERPEGSVSTLKIQRTQQEDSAVYLCASSLLGQPGRGYTFGSGTRLTVV.

J is TRBJ2-1 and V is TRBV20-1; the D is unclear. This CDR3 comprises 11 residues. Trimming pared 2 bases from V and 8 bases from J, leaving 7 bases between. Per germline, CDR1 DFQATT and CDR2 SNEGSKA (reference sequence). The CDR3 spells CSARKVDEQFF. CDR3 sequence (DNA): TGCAGTGCTAGAAAAGTCGATGAGCAGTTCTTC.

The chain is built from TRBV5-1 and TRBJ2-3, with TRBD2 matching 7 bases. V shed 4 bases, J shed 5 bases, and the junction held 4 bases outside the gene matches. The CDR3 has 13 residues. The germline CDR1 and CDR2 sequences are SGHRS and YFSETQ. The CDR3 coding sequence is TGCGCCAGCAGCCCTATAGCGGGAGATACGCAGTATTTT. Its translation: CASSPIAGDTQYF.

This clone was observed once. The V gene is TRBV28, the J gene TRBJ2-7; TRBD1 might be the D (6 bases). From germline, CDR1 is MDHEN and CDR2 SYDVKM. The germline V and J ends were trimmed by 7 bases and 1 base, with 14 bases remaining between them. This CDR3 has 14 residues. Here the CDR3 DNA reads TGTGCCAGCATATTGGACAGCATTTCCTACGAGCAGTACTTC. It codes for CASILDSISYEQYF.

The chain combines TRBV28 with TRBJ1-5; 7 nucleotides match TRBD1. With 3 bases clipped from V and 0 bases from J, the junction kept 14 bases outside the gene matches. The CDR3 length is 19 residues. Germline values: CDR1 MDHEN, CDR2 SYDVKM. The CDR3 coding sequence is TGTGCCAGCAGTTTTCCTATTCTCAGGGGGTCCCCTAGCAATCAGCCCCAGCATTTT. Protein: CASSFPILRGSPSNQPQHF.

The genes are TRBV7-3 and TRBJ2-2; 7 nucleotides agree with TRBD1. This CDR3 spans 15 amino acids. V gave up 8 bases and J gave up 3 bases; unmatched junction bases: 9. The germline V gene has CDR1 SGHTA and CDR2 FQGTGA. The chain's CDR3 is CASSTGSFDTGELFF. CDR3 bases: TGTGCCAGCTCGACAGGGAGTTTCGACACCGGGGAGCTGTTTTTT.

This clone has only one observation. The gene calls are TRBV6-5 and TRBJ1-2; D gene ambiguous. This CDR3 contains 12 residues. V dropped 5 bases and J dropped 7 bases, with 11 bases sitting between them. CDR1 is MNHEY, CDR2 SVGAGI, per germline. The CDR3 region is CASSPGLGGYTF. CDR3 nucleotides: TGTGCCAGCAGTCCGGGGTTGGGTGGCTACACCTTC.

The rearrangement joins TRBV7-9 to TRBJ1-2; maybe TRBD1 (6 bases). The CDR3 runs 13 residues. V was shortened by 1 base and J by 8 bases, with 11 bases between the two germline ends. Per the germline V gene, CDR1 is SEHNR and CDR2 is FQNEAQ (reference sequence). The CDR3 nucleotides are TGTGCCAGCAGCTTAGGGGGGCCGGGCGGCTACACCTTC. Amino acids: CASSLGGPGGYTF.

This clone came up once. The rearrangement joins TRBV28 to TRBJ1-2; TRBD1 agrees at 7 bases. V shed 8 bases and J 5 bases; nucleotides not matched to a gene: 8. In germline, CDR1 is MDHEN, CDR2 SYDVKM. CDR3 size: 13 residues. The DNA for the CDR3 is TGTGCCAGCCGCTCAGACAGGGCTTATGGCTACACCTTC. Protein: CASRSDRAYGYTF.

In the case of this clone: Other DNA sequences in this specimen translate into the identical CDR3. The rearrangement links TRBV5-1 to TRBJ1-5; D uncertain. Looked up from germline, CDR1 is SGHRS and CDR2 is YFSETQ. Trimming stripped 4 bases from V and 2 bases from J, with 7 bases between. The CDR3 runs 13 residues. The CDR3 sequence: CASSPLGNQPQHF. The CDR3 DNA reads as TGCGCCAGCAGCCCCCTTGGCAATCAGCCCCAGCATTTT.

This clone has only one observation. CDR3 sequence: CASSLESGNEQFF. In DNA form, the CDR3 reads TGTGCCAGCAGCTTAGAATCTGGCAATGAGCAGTTCTTC. The chain links TRBV7-2 to TRBJ2-1; unclear D gene. The V gene's germline CDR1 is SGHTA and CDR2 FQGNSA. The germline V and J ends were trimmed by 1 base and 6 bases, with 7 bases remaining between them. This CDR3 spans 13 amino acids.

The chain has TRBV5-1 and TRBJ1-2; a weak D match, TRBD1 (5 bases). The CDR3 sequence is 14 residues long. In germline, CDR1 is SGHRS, CDR2 YFSETQ. V dropped 7 bases and J dropped 8 bases, with 21 bases sitting between them. The CDR3 reads CASGTTSGLLGYTF. Written as DNA, the CDR3 is TGCGCCAGCGGCACAACCTCAGGGTTACTGGGCTACACCTTC.

The V and J genes are TRBV6-5 and TRBJ1-1, with 9 bases identical to TRBD1. The germline V gene has CDR1 MNHEY and CDR2 SVGAGI. The CDR3 runs to 13 residues. Germline trimming cut 8 bases from V and 5 bases from J; bases unmatched to any gene: 6. The CDR3 region is CASGTGRSTEAFF. The CDR3, as DNA: TGTGCCAGCGGGACAGGGAGGAGTACTGAAGCTTTCTTT.

The chain couples TRBV5-1 to TRBJ1-1; possibly TRBD1 for D (6 bases). Trimming took off 4 bases at V and 4 bases at J, with 17 bases between the two ends. The CDR3 spans 15 residues. Germline assignment: CDR1 SGHRS and CDR2 YFSETQ. The CDR3 nucleotides read TGCGCCAGCAGCCCCCGGGGGGGCATTTCCACTGAAGCTTTCTTT. Protein sequence: CASSPRGGISTEAFF.

The CDR3 sequence is CASSPYDRVEGTEAFF. DNA of the CDR3: TGTGCCAGCAGCCCATACGACAGGGTCGAGGGGACTGAAGCTTTCTTT. This chain uses TRBV7-9 with TRBJ1-1; TRBD1 agrees at 7 bases. The CDR3 extends over 16 amino acids. CDR1 is SEHNR, CDR2 FQNEAQ, per germline (reference sequence). The trim removed 5 bases at V and 5 bases at J, leaving 14 bases unmatched.

The gene calls are TRBV5-6 and TRBJ2-1; 7 bases match TRBD2. Germline loops: CDR1 SGHDT, CDR2 YYEEEE. This CDR3 comprises 14 residues. With 4 bases clipped from V and 10 bases from J, the junction kept 11 bases outside the gene matches. The CDR3 DNA follows: TGTGCCAGCAGCAAAACCGGGAGGCCAGAGGAGCAGTTCTTC. It codes for CASSKTGRPEEQFF.